This T cell receptor (beta chain) came from a study of cytomegalovirus exposure and HLA in healthy donors. Overall study: In an earlier analysis, approximately 120 million unique TCR beta sequences were found from 150 million to 200 million T cells. HLA-typed donors were the source of approximately 80 million unique TCRs, which an early data release held.

V dropped 5 bases and J dropped 7; count of bases not matched to a gene: 8. The CDR3 is 14 amino acids. The V gene's germline CDR1 is SNHLY and CDR2 FYNNEI. Primers for the PCR totalled 60 Vbeta and 13 Jbeta. Only in-frame clones appear in the TCRdb table, and some are missing; sequencing was by immunoSEQ multiplex PCR. The sample has about 140,000 clones, around 80% seen once. Overall study findings and caveats: Specificity of three CMV-associated chains for CMV antigens was verified in vitro.

This clone was seen once. Its antigen is as yet unknown. The sample was PBMCs. This sequence was found in a woman between 40 and 55 years old in good health and CMV-seropositive. The chain joins TRBV2 to TRBJ2-3; 8 positions match TRBD2. CDR3 protein: CASSTGGARNTQYF. The CDR3 nucleotides read TGTGCCAGCAGTACCGGGGGGGCACGAAATACGCAGTATTTT.